The sequence of this TCR beta chain was determined in a study of control samples from healthy donors and cancer patients. This clone was seen only once. Data came from immunoSEQ multiplex PCR; TCRdb stores just in-frame clones and leaves some out. The sample lists under 85,000 clones, approximately 93% seen once, with around 1.3% in the top ten. V dropped 1 base and J dropped 1 base, with 11 bases sitting between them. CDR1 and CDR2 (germline): LNHDA, SQIVND (reference sequence). The CDR3 has 16 residues. Sequencing was performed on PBMCs. The sequence was obtained from a middle-aged woman with lung cancer. The V and J genes are TRBV19 and TRBJ2-1, with a tentative D call TRBD2 (5 bases). CDR3 region: CASSIAIGLSYNEQFF. CDR3 in DNA: TGTGCCAGTAGTATAGCGATAGGACTGTCCTACAATGAGCAGTTCTTC.